The present TCR beta chain was sequenced within a study of siplizumab effects on memory and regulatory T cells. The germline V gene has CDR1 LNHDA and CDR2 SQIVND (reference sequence). The CDR3 is 18 residues long. Losses at the gene ends were 0 bases for V and 5 bases for J; bases not matched to a gene: 13. TCRdb's table, derived via immunoSEQ multiplex PCR, lists solely in-frame clones and lacks some. The table shows around 100,000 clones, with around 90% occurring only once. About this clone: Its antigen is as yet unknown.

Study conclusions and caveats: In the presence of siplizumab, alloreactive sequences traceable to unstimulated CD4+ memory cells were significantly reduced. The Treg-derived share of mappable alloreactive CD4+ clones averaged about 74% with siplizumab and 25% to 30% in controls. Naive T cells were seemingly more diverse than memory cells, and major contributions to the alloresponse seemed to be made by them.

The specimen was CD4+ T cells sorted from blood. The source is a human donor in good health. This chain links TRBV19 with TRBJ2-1; 7 bases line up with TRBD2. The CDR3 region has the DNA TGTGCCAGTAGTATAGATCGGGGAATCTCGGGGGGTAACAATGAGCAGTTCTTC. Its protein is CASSIDRGISGGNNEQFF.